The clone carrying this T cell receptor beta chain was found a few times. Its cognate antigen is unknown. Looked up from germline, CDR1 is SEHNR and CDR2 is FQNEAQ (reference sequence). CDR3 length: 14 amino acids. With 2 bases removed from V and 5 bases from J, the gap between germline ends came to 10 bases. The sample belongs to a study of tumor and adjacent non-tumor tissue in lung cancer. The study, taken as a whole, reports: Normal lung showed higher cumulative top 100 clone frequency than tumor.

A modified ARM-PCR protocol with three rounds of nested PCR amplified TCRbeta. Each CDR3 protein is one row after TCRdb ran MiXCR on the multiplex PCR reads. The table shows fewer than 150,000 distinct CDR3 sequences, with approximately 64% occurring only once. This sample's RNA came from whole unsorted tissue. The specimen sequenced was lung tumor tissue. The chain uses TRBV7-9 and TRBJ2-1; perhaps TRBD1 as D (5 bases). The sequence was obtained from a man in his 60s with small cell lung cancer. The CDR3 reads CASSLTQGNNEQFF. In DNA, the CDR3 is TGTGCCAGCAGCTTAACCCAGGGAAACAATGAGCAGTTCTTC.